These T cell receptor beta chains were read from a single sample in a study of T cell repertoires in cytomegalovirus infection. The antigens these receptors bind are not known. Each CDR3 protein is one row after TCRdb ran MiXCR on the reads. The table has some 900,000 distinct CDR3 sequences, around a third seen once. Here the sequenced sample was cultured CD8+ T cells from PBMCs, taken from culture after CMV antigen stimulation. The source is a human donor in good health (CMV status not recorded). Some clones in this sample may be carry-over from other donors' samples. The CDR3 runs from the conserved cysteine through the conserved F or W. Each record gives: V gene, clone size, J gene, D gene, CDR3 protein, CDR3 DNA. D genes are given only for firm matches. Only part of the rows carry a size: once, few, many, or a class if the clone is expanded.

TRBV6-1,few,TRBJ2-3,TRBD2,CASRTGLAGLTDTQYF,TGTGCCAGCAGAACGGGACTAGCGGGGCTAACAGATACGCAGTATTTT
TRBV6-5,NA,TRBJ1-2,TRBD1,CASSYHGTVNYGYTF,TGTGCCAGCAGTTACCACGGGACAGTTAACTATGGCTACACCTTC
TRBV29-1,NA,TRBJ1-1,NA,CSVFEMNTEAFF,TGCAGCGTTTTTGAGATGAACACTGAAGCTTTCTTT
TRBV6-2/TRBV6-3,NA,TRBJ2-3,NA,CASSTTSTSSLLEDTQYF,TGTGCCAGCAGCACCACTTCTACTAGCTCGCTACTGGAAGATACGCAGTATTTT
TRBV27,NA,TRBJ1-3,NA,CASSQNGGPGNTIYF,TGTGCCAGCAGTCAGAACGGGGGCCCTGGAAACACCATATATTTT
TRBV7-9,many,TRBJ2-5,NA,CASSLGDRRDGTQYF,TGTGCCAGCAGCTTAGGCGATAGGCGAGACGGGACCCAGTACTTC
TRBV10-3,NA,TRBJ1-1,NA,CAINSQEMNTEAFF,TGTGCCATCAATAGTCAAGAGATGAACACTGAAGCTTTCTTT
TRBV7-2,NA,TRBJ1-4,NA,CASSFTRSNEKLFF,TGTGCCAGCAGCTTCACACGGAGTAATGAAAAACTGTTTTTT
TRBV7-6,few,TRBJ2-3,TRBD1,CASSLSDRLSTDTQYF,TGTGCCAGCAGCCTTTCGGACAGGTTAAGCACAGATACGCAGTATTTT
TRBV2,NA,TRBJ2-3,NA,CASSDGRSTDTQYF,TGTGCCAGCAGTGACGGGCGCAGCACAGATACGCAGTATTTT
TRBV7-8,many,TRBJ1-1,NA,CASSLAFYQTVNTEAFF,TGTGCCAGCAGCTTAGCGTTTTACCAGACAGTGAACACTGAAGCTTTCTTT
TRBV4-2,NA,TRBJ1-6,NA,CASSQSRSSYNSPLHF,TGTGCCAGCAGCCAATCCCGGAGCTCCTATAATTCACCCCTCCACTTT
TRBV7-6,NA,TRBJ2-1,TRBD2,CASSFQRGSSYNEQFF,TGTGCCAGCAGCTTCCAGCGGGGGAGCTCCTACAATGAGCAGTTCTTC
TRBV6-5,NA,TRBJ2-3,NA,CASSYYGDHTDTQYF,TGTGCCAGCAGTTACTACGGCGATCACACAGATACGCAGTATTTT
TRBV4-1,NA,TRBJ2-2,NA,CASSPRGRFNTGELFF,TGCGCCAGCAGCCCCCGTGGGAGGTTCAACACCGGGGAGCTGTTTTTT
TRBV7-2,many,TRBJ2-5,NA,CASSLMGLAQYF,TGTGCCAGCAGCTTGATGGGTTTAGCCCAGTACTTC
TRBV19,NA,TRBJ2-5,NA,CASSPSAPGPQYF,TGTGCCAGTAGTCCTTCTGCCCCTGGTCCCCAGTACTTC
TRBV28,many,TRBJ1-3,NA,CASKSTGGSGNTIYF,TGTGCCAGCAAAAGCACCGGGGGCTCTGGAAACACCATATATTTT
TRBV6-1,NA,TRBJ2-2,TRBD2,CASSSLSGAGTGELFF,TGTGCCAGCAGTTCTTTAAGCGGGGCTGGCACCGGGGAGCTGTTTTTT
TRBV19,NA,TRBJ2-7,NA,CASSVHDGTYEQYF,TGTGCCAGTAGTGTACATGACGGAACCTACGAGCAGTACTTC
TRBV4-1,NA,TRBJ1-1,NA,CASSQASGQSTEAFF,TGCGCCAGCAGCCAAGCCTCAGGGCAGAGCACTGAAGCTTTCTTT
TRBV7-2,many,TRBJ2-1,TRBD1,CASSFLGQSLSYNEQFF,TGTGCCAGCAGCTTCTTGGGACAGTCGCTTTCCTACAATGAGCAGTTCTTC
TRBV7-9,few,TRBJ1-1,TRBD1,CASSASTGDPEAFF,TGTGCCAGCAGCGCATCGACAGGGGATCCTGAAGCTTTCTTT
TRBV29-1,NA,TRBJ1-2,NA,CSVESQYFYGYTF,TGCAGCGTTGAAAGTCAGTACTTCTATGGCTACACCTTC
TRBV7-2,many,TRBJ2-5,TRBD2,CASSLAQRGWETQYF,TGTGCCAGCAGCTTAGCCCAGCGGGGGTGGGAGACCCAGTACTTC
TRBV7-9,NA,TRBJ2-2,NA,CASSPTGQTTNTGELFF,TGTGCCAGCAGCCCGACAGGCCAAACCACGAACACCGGGGAGCTGTTTTTT
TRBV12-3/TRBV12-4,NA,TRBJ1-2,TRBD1,CASSSPGAGGWGYTF,TGTGCCAGCAGCTCCCCCGGGGCAGGGGGTTGGGGCTACACCTTC
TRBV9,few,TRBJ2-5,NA,CASSVVGTGYRETQYF,TGTGCCAGCAGCGTAGTAGGCACAGGTTATAGGGAGACCCAGTACTTC
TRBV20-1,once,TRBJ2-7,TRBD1,CSARPGTGGFYEQYF,TGCAGTGCTAGACCCGGGACAGGGGGCTTCTACGAGCAGTACTTC
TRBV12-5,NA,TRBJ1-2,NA,CASGYTGQINYGYTF,TGTGCTAGTGGTTACACCGGACAGATTAACTATGGCTACACCTTC
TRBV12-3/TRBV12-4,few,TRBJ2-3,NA,CASSPVITDTQYF,TGTGCCAGCAGTCCGGTAATCACAGATACGCAGTATTTT
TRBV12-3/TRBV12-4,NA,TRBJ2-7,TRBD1,CASSLGWRGQGYEQYF,TGTGCCAGCAGTTTAGGGTGGAGGGGACAGGGCTACGAGCAGTACTTC